These 12 T cell receptor beta chains came from one sample sequenced in a study of OX40 agonist ivuxolimab in advanced cancers. The repertoire was sequenced with immunoSEQ multiplex PCR; TCRdb's copy has only in-frame clones and lacks some. The table records under 95,000 clones, approximately 88% of them present only once. The sample in question was CD4+ or CD8+ T cells sorted from blood, obtained in a trial of the OX40 agonist ivuxolimab. The receptor source for this set is an adult with an advanced solid tumor such as melanoma, head and neck, liver or kidney cancer.

The chain is built from TRBV28 and TRBJ2-7, with D maybe TRBD2 (6 bases). CDR1 is MDHEN, CDR2 SYDVKM, per germline. Trimming removed 6 bases at V and 3 bases at J, with 18 bases between. The CDR3 length is 15 residues. The CDR3 sequence: CASSPPGKGGYEQYF. The CDR3 bases are TGTGCCAGCAGCCCACCGGGCAAGGGAGGCTACGAGCAGTACTTC.

The genes are TRBV11-2 and TRBJ2-3; D is undetermined. Deletions cut 3 bases from V and 2 bases from J, with 0 bases between. Germline-derived CDR1 and CDR2 are SGHAT and FQNNGV. The CDR3 is 11 amino acids. In nucleotides, the CDR3 is TGTGCCAGCAGCTTCACAGATACGCAGTATTTT. This encodes CASSFTDTQYF.

Points on this clone: Within the sample, other DNA sequences also encode this same CDR3. The chain uses TRBV25-1 and TRBJ2-1; 8 bases match TRBD1. The CDR3 spans 14 residues. The ends lost 5 bases at V and 5 bases at J; junction bases unmatched: 5. CDR1 and CDR2 (germline): MGHDK, SYGVNS. CDR3 region: CASSPDRGNNEQFF. For the CDR3, the DNA is TGTGCCAGCAGTCCAGACAGGGGAAACAATGAGCAGTTCTTC.

V usage is TRBV6-7 and J usage is TRBJ2-1; D might be TRBD2 (6 bases). TRBV6-7 is sorted into the ORF group, with uncertain function. This CDR3 spans 16 amino acids. Trimming took 9 bases from V and 5 from J, leaving 23 bases between them. The chain's CDR3 is CASRLEGGIFHNEQFF. DNA for the CDR3: TGTGCCAGTCGTCTTGAGGGCGGGATTTTTCACAATGAGCAGTTCTTC.

This clone was observed a single time. The gene calls are TRBV10-3 and TRBJ2-4; possible D gene TRBD1, 6 bases. Germline values: CDR1 ENHRY, CDR2 SYGVKD. The V end lost 4 bases, the J end lost 0 bases, and 10 bases lay between the germline ends. There are 15 residues in the CDR3. The CDR3 spells CAISGTTGAKNIQYF. The CDR3 DNA sequence: TGTGCCATCAGTGGGACGACAGGAGCCAAAAACATTCAGTACTTC.

The V gene is TRBV7-2, the J gene TRBJ2-7, with D hard to call. The CDR3 loop spans 14 amino acids. V lost 4 bases and J 5 bases, leaving 15 bases between the germline ends. Germline CDR1 SGHTA, CDR2 FQGNSA. This CDR3 is CASSSNLPPHEQYF. The DNA for the CDR3 is TGTGCCAGCAGCTCGAACCTGCCTCCCCACGAGCAGTACTTC.

This sequence joins TRBV6-6 and TRBJ2-3, with 10 bases that match TRBD1. Per germline, CDR1 MNHNY and CDR2 SVGAGI (reference sequence). Losses at the gene ends were 6 bases for V and 5 bases for J; bases not matched to a gene: 5. The CDR3 is 14 residues long. CDR3 amino acids: CASRRQGAEDTQYF. The DNA of the CDR3 is TGTGCCAGCAGAAGACAGGGGGCGGAAGATACGCAGTATTTT.

In DNA form, the CDR3 reads TGTGCCAGCAGCTCCTGGCAGGGGGCCGTCGGGGAGCTGTTTTTT. Translation: CASSSWQGAVGELFF. The chain carries TRBV27 and TRBJ2-2; 8 nucleotides agree with TRBD1. Looked up from germline, CDR1 is MNHEY and CDR2 is SMNVEV (reference sequence). There are 15 residues in the CDR3. With 6 bases clipped from V and 7 bases from J, the junction kept 10 bases outside the gene matches.

V and J are TRBV5-6 and TRBJ1-1, with 9 bases that match TRBD1. CDR1 and CDR2 (germline): SGHDT, YYEEEE. The CDR3 is 15 amino acids. With V trimmed by 4 bases and J by 9 bases, 13 bases remained unmatched. The CDR3 loop is CASSPSPGQGMQAFF. The CDR3 nucleotides are TGTGCCAGCAGCCCCTCGCCGGGACAGGGAATGCAAGCTTTCTTT.

This clone was seen once. The J gene is TRBJ1-5, the V gene TRBV7-8, with a tentative D call TRBD1 (5 bases). The CDR3 contains 11 residues. Germline lookup yields CDR1 SGHVS and CDR2 FQNEAQ. The V end lost 5 bases, the J end lost 10 bases, and 9 bases lay between the germline ends. In DNA, the CDR3 is TGTGCCAGCAGCCTTCAGGGCCCCCAGCATTTT. Its translation is CASSLQGPQHF.

V and J are TRBV5-8 and TRBJ1-4, with D uncertain. The V end was cut by 4 bases, the J end by 6 bases, with 16 bases between. CDR1 is SGHTS, CDR2 YDEGEE, per germline. The CDR3 is 15 amino acids. The CDR3 reads CASSTYLRADEKLFF. The CDR3 nucleotides are TGTGCCAGCAGCACCTACCTAAGGGCGGATGAAAAACTGTTTTTT.

The rearrangement joins TRBV5-6 to TRBJ2-1; D is uncertain. CDR1 and CDR2 (germline): SGHDT, YYEEEE. V gave up 0 bases and J gave up 7 bases, with 8 bases separating them. The CDR3 consists of 13 residues. The CDR3 spells CASSLAGTNEQFF. The CDR3 bases are TGTGCCAGCAGCTTGGCCGGAACGAATGAGCAGTTCTTC. The full variable domain, in which reference TRBV5-6 and TRBJ2-1 provide the parts outside the CDR3, is DAGVTQSPTHLIKTRGQQVTLRCSPKSGHDTVSWYQQALGQGPQFIFQYYEEEERQRGNFPDRFSGHQFPNYSSELNVNALLLGDSALYLCASSLAGTNEQFFGPGTRLTVL.